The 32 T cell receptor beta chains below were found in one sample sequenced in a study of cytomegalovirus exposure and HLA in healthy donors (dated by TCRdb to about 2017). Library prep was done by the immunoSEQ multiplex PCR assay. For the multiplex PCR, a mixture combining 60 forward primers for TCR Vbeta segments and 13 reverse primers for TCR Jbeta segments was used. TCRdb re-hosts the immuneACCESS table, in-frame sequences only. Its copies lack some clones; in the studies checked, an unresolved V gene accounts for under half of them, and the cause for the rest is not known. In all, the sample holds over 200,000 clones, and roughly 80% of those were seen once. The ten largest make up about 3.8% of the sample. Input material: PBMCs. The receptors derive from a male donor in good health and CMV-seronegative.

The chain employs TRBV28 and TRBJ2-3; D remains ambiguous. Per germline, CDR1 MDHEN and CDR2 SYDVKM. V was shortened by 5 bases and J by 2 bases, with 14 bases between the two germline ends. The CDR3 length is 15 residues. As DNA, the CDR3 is TGTGCCAGCAGTATATTACCAGGTTTCACAGATACGCAGTATTTT. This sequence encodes CASSILPGFTDTQYF.

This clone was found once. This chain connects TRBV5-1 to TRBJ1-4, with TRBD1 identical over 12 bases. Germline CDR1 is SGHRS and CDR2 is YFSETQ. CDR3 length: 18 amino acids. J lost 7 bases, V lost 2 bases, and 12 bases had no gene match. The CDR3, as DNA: TGCGCCAGCAGCTTAGGTCTGGGACAGGGGGCAGAGCGTGAAAAACTGTTTTTT. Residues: CASSLGLGQGAEREKLFF.

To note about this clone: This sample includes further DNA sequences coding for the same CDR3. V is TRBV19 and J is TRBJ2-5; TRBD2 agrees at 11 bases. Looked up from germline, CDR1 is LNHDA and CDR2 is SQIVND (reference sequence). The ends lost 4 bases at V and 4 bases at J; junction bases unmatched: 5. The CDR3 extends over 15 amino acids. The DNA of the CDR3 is TGTGCCAGTAGTACCGGGACTAGCGGTGGAGAGACCCAGTACTTC. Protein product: CASSTGTSGGETQYF.

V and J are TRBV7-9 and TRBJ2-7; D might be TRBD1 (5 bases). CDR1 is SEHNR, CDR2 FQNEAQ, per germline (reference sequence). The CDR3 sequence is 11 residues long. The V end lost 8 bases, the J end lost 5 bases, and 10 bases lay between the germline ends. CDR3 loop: CASGALDEQYF. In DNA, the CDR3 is TGTGCCAGCGGGGCCTTGGACGAGCAGTACTTC.

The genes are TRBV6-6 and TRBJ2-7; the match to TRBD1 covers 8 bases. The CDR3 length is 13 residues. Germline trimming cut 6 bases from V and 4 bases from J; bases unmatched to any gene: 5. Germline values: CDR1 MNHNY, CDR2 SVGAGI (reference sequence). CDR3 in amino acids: CASSPWTGYEQYF. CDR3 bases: TGTGCCAGCAGCCCTTGGACAGGGTACGAGCAGTACTTC.

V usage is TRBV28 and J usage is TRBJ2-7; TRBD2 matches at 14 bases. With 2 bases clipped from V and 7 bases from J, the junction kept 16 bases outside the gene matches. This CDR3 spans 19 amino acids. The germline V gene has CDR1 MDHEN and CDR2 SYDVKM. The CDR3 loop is CASSLVGGTSGRVMGEQYF. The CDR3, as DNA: TGTGCCAGCAGTTTAGTAGGGGGGACTAGCGGGAGAGTGATGGGTGAGCAGTACTTC.

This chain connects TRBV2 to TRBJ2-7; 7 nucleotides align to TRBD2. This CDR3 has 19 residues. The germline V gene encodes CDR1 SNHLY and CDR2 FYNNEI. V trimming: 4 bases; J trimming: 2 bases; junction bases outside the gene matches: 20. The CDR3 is CASSARGEGPGLRAYEQYF. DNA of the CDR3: TGTGCCAGCAGTGCCCGAGGAGAGGGGCCGGGACTAAGGGCCTACGAGCAGTACTTC.

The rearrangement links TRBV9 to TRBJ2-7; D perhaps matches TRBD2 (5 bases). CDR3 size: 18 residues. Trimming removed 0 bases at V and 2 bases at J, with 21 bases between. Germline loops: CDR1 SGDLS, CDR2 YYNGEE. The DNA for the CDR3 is TGTGCCAGCAGCGTAGGTCCGAGCGACCAGAGGGTCACCTACGAGCAGTACTTC. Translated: CASSVGPSDQRVTYEQYF.

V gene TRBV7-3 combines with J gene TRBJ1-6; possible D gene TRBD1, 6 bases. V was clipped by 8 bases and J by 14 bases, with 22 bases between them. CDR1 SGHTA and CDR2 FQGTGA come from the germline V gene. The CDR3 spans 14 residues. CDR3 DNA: TGTGCCAGCGCGCCGTGGGGGGGGGACAAGGCCCTCCACTTT. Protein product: CASAPWGGDKALHF.

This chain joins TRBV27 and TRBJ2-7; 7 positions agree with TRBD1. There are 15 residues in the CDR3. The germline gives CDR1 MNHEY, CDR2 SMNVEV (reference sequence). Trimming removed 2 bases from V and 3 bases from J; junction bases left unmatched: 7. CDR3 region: CASSLIRDRVYEQYF. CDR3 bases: TGTGCCAGCAGTTTAATTCGGGACAGAGTCTACGAGCAGTACTTC.

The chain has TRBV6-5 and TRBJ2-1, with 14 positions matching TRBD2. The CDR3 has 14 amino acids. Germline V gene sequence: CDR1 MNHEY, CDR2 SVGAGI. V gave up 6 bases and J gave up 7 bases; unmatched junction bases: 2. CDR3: CASSRLAGGNEQFF. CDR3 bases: TGTGCCAGCAGCAGACTAGCGGGAGGGAATGAGCAGTTCTTC.

The CDR3 protein is CASSQDPQGATYNEQFF. CDR3 sequence (DNA): TGTGCCAGCAGCCAAGATCCCCAGGGGGCAACATACAATGAGCAGTTCTTC. This chain joins TRBV4-2 and TRBJ2-1; 8 bases are a match to TRBD1. The CDR3 totals 17 residues. V trimming: 0 bases; J trimming: 4 bases; junction bases outside the gene matches: 8. CDR1 is LGHNA and CDR2 is YNFKEQ in the germline V gene.

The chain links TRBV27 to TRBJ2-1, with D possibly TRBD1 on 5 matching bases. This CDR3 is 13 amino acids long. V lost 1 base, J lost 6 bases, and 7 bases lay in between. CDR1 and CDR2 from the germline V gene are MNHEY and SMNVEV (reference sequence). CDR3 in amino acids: CASSLYRSNEQFF. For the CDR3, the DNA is TGTGCCAGCAGTTTATACAGGTCCAATGAGCAGTTCTTC.

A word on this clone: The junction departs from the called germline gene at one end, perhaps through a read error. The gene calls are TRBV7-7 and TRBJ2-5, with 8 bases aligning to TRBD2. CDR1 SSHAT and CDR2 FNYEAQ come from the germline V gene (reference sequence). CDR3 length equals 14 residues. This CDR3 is CASSLNGRGETQYF. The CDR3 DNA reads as TGTGCTAGCAGCTTAAACGGGAGGGGAGAGACCCAGTACTTC.

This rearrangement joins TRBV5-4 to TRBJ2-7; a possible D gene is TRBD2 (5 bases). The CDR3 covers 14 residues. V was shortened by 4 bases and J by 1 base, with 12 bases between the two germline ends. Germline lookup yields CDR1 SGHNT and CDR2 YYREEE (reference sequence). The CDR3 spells CASSGTERSYEQYF. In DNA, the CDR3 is TGTGCCAGCAGCGGAACCGAGCGGTCCTACGAGCAGTACTTC.

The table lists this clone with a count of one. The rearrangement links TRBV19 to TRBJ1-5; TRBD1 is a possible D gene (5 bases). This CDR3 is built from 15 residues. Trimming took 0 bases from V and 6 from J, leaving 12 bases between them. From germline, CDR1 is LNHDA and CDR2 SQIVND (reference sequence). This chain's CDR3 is CASSIEGQGGQPQHF. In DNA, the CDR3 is TGTGCCAGTAGTATAGAAGGACAAGGCGGTCAGCCCCAGCATTTT.

The CDR3 DNA reads as TGTGCCAGCACCCTCGTCGGGGGGTTATACGAGCAGTACTTC. As protein: CASTLVGGLYEQYF. This chain joins TRBV5-6 and TRBJ2-7, with TRBD2 matching 7 bases. The CDR3 loop spans 14 amino acids. Germline CDR1 is SGHDT and CDR2 is YYEEEE. Trimming at V came to 6 bases and at J to 4 bases, leaving 10 bases not matched to a gene.

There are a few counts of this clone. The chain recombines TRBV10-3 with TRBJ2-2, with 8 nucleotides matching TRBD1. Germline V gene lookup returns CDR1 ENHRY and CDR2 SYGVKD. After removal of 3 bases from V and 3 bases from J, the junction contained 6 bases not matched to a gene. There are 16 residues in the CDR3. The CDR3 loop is CAISEWTGSYTGELFF. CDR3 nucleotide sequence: TGTGCCATCAGTGAATGGACAGGGTCGTACACCGGGGAGCTGTTTTTT.

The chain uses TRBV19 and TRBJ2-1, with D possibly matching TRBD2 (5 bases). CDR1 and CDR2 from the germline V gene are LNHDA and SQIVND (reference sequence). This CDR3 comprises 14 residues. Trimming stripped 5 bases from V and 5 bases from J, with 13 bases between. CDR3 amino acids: CASSPAVRNNEQFF. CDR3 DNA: TGTGCCAGTAGTCCAGCGGTCCGGAACAATGAGCAGTTCTTC.

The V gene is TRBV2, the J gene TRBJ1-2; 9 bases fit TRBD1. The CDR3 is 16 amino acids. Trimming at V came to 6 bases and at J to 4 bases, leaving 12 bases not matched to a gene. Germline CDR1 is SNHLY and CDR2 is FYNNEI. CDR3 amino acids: CASRLGTGRSLYGYTF. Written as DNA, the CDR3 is TGTGCCAGCAGGCTGGGGACAGGGCGCTCTCTCTATGGCTACACCTTC. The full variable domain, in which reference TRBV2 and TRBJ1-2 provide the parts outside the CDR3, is EPEVTQTPSHQVTQMGQEVILRCVPISNHLYFYWYRQILGQKVEFLVSFYNNEISEKSEIFDDQFSVERPDGSNFTLKIRSTKLEDSAMYFCASRLGTGRSLYGYTFGSGTRLTVV.

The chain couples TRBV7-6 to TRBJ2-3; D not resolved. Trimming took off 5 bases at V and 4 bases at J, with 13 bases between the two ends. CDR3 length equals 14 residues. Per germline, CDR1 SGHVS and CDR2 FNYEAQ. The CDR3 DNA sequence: TGTGCCAGCAGCCCGAAGATGGGCCCAGATACGCAGTATTTT. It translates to CASSPKMGPDTQYF.

Written as DNA, the CDR3 is TGCGCCAGCAGCCCGAGGGGGACTAGACCCTTTAAAGTCTCCTACGAGCAGTACTTC. Amino acid sequence: CASSPRGTRPFKVSYEQYF. V is TRBV5-1 and J is TRBJ2-5; 8 bases line up with TRBD2. The J call may be mistaken, given a closer DNA end match to TRBJ2-7. The CDR3 is made up of 19 amino acids. Per germline, CDR1 SGHRS and CDR2 YFSETQ.

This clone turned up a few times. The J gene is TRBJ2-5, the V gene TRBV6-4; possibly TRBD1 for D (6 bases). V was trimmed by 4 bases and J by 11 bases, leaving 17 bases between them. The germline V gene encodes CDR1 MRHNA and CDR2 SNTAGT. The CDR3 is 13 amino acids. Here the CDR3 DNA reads TGTGCCAGCAGTGTGGAGGACCGACAGGAGCAGTACTTC. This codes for CASSVEDRQEQYF.

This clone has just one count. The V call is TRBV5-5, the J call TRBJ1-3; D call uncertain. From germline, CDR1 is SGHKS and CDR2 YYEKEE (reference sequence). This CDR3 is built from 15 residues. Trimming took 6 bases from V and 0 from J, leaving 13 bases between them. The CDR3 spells CASKTEIFSGNTIYF. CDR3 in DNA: TGTGCCAGCAAGACGGAGATCTTCTCTGGAAACACCATATATTTT.

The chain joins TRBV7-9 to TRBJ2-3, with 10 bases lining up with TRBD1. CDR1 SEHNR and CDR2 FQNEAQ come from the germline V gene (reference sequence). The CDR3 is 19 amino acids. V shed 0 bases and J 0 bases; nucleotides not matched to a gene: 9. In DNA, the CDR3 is TGTGCCAGCAGCTTAGCTACCGGGACAGGGGTTCTCAGCACAGATACGCAGTATTTT. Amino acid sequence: CASSLATGTGVLSTDTQYF.

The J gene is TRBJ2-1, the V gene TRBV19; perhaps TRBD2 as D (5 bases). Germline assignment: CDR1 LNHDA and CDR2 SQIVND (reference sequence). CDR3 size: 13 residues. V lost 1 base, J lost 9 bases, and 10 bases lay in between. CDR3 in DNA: TGTGCCAGTAGTATAGCGGGGTCTGGTGAGCAGTTCTTC. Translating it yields CASSIAGSGEQFF. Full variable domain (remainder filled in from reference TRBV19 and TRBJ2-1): DGGITQSPKYLFRKEGQNVTLSCEQNLNHDAMYWYRQDPGQGLRLIYYSQIVNDFQKGDIAEGYSVSREKKESFPLTVTSAQKNPTAFYLCASSIAGSGEQFFGPGTRLTVL.

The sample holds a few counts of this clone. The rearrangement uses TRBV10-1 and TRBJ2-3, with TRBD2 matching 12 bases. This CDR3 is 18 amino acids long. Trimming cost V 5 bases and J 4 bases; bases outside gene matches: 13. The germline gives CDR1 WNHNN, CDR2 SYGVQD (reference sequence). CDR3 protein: CASSPTDRGLAGPDTQYF. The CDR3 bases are TGCGCCAGCAGTCCTACCGACCGCGGACTAGCGGGGCCAGATACGCAGTATTTT.

Here the CDR3 reads CASSTRQGLQETQYF. DNA for the CDR3: TGTGCCAGCAGCACCAGACAGGGTTTACAAGAGACCCAGTACTTC. This chain links TRBV11-3 with TRBJ2-5; 7 nucleotides match TRBD1. J lost 2 bases, V lost 5 bases, and 8 bases had no gene match. Germline V gene data show CDR1 as SGHNT and CDR2 as YENEEA. This CDR3 is built from 15 residues.

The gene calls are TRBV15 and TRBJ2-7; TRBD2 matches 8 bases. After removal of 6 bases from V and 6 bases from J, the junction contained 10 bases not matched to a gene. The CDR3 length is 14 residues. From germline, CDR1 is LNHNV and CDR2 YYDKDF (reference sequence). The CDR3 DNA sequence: TGTGCCACCAGGACCGGGACTAGTTTAACCGAGCAGTACTTC. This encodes CATRTGTSLTEQYF.

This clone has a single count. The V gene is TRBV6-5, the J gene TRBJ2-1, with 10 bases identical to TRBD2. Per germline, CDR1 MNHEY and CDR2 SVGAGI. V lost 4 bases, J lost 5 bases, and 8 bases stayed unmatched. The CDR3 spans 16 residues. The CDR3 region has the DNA TGTGCCAGCAGTTCAAGCGGGAGGGGAGGGCACAATGAGCAGTTCTTC. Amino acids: CASSSSGRGGHNEQFF.

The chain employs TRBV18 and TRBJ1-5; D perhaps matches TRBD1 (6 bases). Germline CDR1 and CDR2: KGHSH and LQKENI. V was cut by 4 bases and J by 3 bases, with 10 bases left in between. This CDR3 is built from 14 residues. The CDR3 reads CASSLRTVNQPQHF. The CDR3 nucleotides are TGTGCCAGCTCACTGCGGACAGTCAATCAGCCCCAGCATTTT. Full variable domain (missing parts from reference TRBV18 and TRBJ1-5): NAGVMQNPRHLVRRRGQEARLRCSPMKGHSHVYWYRQLPEEGLKFMVYLQKENIIDESGMPKERFSAEFPKEGPSILRIQQVVRGDSAAYFCASSLRTVNQPQHFGDGTRLSIL.

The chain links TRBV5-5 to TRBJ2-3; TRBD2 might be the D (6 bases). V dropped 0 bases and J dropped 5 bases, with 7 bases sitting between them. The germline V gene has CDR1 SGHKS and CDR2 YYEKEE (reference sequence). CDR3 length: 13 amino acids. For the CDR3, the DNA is TGTGCCAGCAGCTTGGCGGGGGAAGATACGCAGTATTTT. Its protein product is CASSLAGEDTQYF.